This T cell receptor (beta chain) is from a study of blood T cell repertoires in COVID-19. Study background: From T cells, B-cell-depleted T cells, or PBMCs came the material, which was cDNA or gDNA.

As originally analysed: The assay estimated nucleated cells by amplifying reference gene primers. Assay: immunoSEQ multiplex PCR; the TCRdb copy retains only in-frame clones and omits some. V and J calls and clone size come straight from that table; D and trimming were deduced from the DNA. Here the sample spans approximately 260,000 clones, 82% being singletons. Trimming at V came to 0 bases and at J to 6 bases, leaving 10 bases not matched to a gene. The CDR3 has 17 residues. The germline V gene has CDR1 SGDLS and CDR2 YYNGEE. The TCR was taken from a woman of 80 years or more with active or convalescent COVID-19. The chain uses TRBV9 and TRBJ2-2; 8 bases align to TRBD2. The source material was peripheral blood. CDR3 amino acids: CASSVAPQSGRPGELFF. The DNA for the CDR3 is TGTGCCAGCAGCGTAGCCCCGCAGAGCGGGAGACCCGGGGAGCTGTTTTTT.